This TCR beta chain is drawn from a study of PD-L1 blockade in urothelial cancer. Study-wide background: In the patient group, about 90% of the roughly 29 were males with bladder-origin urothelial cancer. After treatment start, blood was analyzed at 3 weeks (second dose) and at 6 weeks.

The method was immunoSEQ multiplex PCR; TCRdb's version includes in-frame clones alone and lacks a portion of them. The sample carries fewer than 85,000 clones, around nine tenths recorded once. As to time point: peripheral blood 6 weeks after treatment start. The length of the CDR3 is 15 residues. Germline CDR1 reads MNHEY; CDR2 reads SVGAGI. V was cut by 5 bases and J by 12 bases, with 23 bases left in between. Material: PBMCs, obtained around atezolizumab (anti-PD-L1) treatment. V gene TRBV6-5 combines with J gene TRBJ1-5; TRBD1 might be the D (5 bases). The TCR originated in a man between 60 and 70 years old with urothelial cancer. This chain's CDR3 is CASSPYQGGRVHQHF. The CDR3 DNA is TGTGCCAGCAGTCCCTATCAGGGCGGGAGGGTGCACCAGCATTTT.